This passage covers 28 T cell receptor beta chains from one sample sequenced in a study. Cells sorted as Tregs were CD4+, CD25+ and CD127-/low. MiXCR was run by TCRdb on the 5' RACE reads, yielding one entry per CDR3 protein. Found here are around 50,000 distinct CDR3 sequences, 26% of them singletons; the top ten hold around 2%. The specimen was tumor-infiltrating Tregs sorted from the breast tumor. The receptors here all came from a female donor with breast cancer.

The chain joins TRBV3-1 to TRBJ2-1, with D possibly being TRBD2 (6 bases). This CDR3 has 15 amino acids. The V and J ends lost 4 bases and 0 bases respectively, with 10 bases between them. Germline CDR1 is LGHDT and CDR2 is YNNKEL (reference sequence). The CDR3 here is CASSPSGSSYNEQFF. Written as DNA, the CDR3 is TGTGCCAGCAGCCCGAGCGGGTCCTCCTACAATGAGCAGTTCTTC.

This sequence joins TRBV3-1 and TRBJ1-5; 10 bases match TRBD1. The CDR3 runs to 13 residues. Germline trimming cut 5 bases from V and 5 bases from J; bases unmatched to any gene: 0. Germline CDR1 and CDR2: LGHDT and YNNKEL (reference sequence). CDR3 protein: CASSGTGDQPQHF. The CDR3 coding sequence is TGTGCCAGCAGCGGGACAGGGGATCAGCCCCAGCATTTT. Filled out from reference TRBV3-1 and TRBJ1-5, the complete variable domain reads DTAVSQTPKYLVTQMGNDKSIKCEQNLGHDTMYWYKQDSKKFLKIMFSYNNKELIINETVPNRFSPKSPDKAHLNLHINSLELGDSAVYFCASSGTGDQPQHFGDGTRLSIL.

In its sample, this clonotype was seen a few times. This rearrangement joins TRBV9 to TRBJ1-1; a weak D match, TRBD1 (6 bases). Per germline, CDR1 SGDLS and CDR2 YYNGEE. The CDR3 runs to 15 residues. V was trimmed by 4 bases and J by 3 bases, leaving 16 bases between them. The CDR3 is CASSRGGAGDTEAFF. The CDR3 nucleotides are TGTGCCAGCAGCCGTGGGGGGGCGGGGGACACTGAAGCTTTCTTT.

The CDR3 DNA follows: TGCGCCAGCAGTCTTACAGACAGGATCGATGAGCAGTTCTTC. Its protein is CASSLTDRIDEQFF. The V gene is TRBV4-1, the J gene TRBJ2-1; weak D call: TRBD1 (6 bases). V dropped 6 bases and J dropped 8 bases, with 17 bases sitting between them. Germline CDR1 reads MGHRA; CDR2 reads YSYEKL. There are 14 residues in the CDR3.

This clonotype occurred many times. The chain employs TRBV2 and TRBJ2-5; TRBD2 is a possible D gene (6 bases). Germline V gives CDR1 SNHLY, CDR2 FYNNEI. There are 14 residues in the CDR3. The V end was cut by 2 bases, the J end by 2 bases, with 9 bases between. CDR3 protein: CASSERRGQETQYF. CDR3 bases: TGTGCCAGCAGTGAAAGGAGGGGTCAAGAGACCCAGTACTTC.

The chain combines TRBV7-9 with TRBJ1-1, with no clear D. The CDR3 contains 13 residues. V was cut by 5 bases and J by 4 bases, with 11 bases left in between. CDR1 and CDR2 (germline): SEHNR, FQNEAQ (reference sequence). The CDR3 sequence: CASSQTLGTEAFF. In DNA form, the CDR3 reads TGTGCCAGCAGCCAGACTCTAGGCACTGAAGCTTTCTTT.

This clonotype appeared many times. The chain joins TRBV5-1 to TRBJ2-7; D is unresolved. This CDR3 comprises 12 residues. Germline values: CDR1 SGHRS, CDR2 YFSETQ. Trimming removed 3 bases at V and 7 bases at J, with 11 bases between. CDR3 in DNA: TGCGCCAGCAGCTCCGGAGAGAATGAGCAGTACTTC. It encodes CASSSGENEQYF.

A few counts support this clonotype. The chain couples TRBV2 to TRBJ1-2; 9 bases are a match to TRBD1. J gave up 2 bases and V 8 bases, and 6 bases lay outside the gene matches. The CDR3 is 14 amino acids. CDR1 SNHLY and CDR2 FYNNEI come from the germline V gene. CDR3 DNA sequence: TGTGCCAGCTATCCCGGGACAGGGAACTATGGCTACACCTTC. Its protein product is CASYPGTGNYGYTF.

On this clonotype: Germline is not matched at one junction end, which may reflect a read error. The rearrangement joins TRBV6-2 or TRBV6-3 to TRBJ2-1; tentatively, D is TRBD1 or TRBD2 (5 bases each). Germline CDR1 MNHEY, CDR2 SVGEGT. The CDR3 has 15 amino acids. For the CDR3, the DNA is TGTGCCGGCAGCTACCCCGGGACCTTGGGTCCCGAGCAGTCCTTC. Residues: CAGSYPGTLGPEQSF.

V is TRBV20-1 and J is TRBJ1-2; 7 bases align to TRBD1. This CDR3 is 18 amino acids long. The germline CDR1 and CDR2 sequences are DFQATT and SNEGSKA (reference sequence). The junction had 18 bases not matched to a gene; V was cut back by 1 base and J by 4 bases. The CDR3 here is CSARAQAPRDSLRYGYTF. DNA of the CDR3: TGCAGTGCTAGAGCCCAAGCCCCAAGGGACAGCCTGCGCTATGGCTACACCTTC.

Concerning this clonotype itself: This sequence may be a read error, since a much larger clone differs from it by one base. The genes are TRBV20-1 and TRBJ2-7, with 9 positions matching TRBD2. Germline V gene lookup returns CDR1 DFQATT and CDR2 SNEGSKA (reference sequence). The CDR3 length is 14 residues. V shed 7 bases, J shed 5 bases, and the junction held 12 bases outside the gene matches. The CDR3 DNA reads as TGCAGTGGAGCCGTCGGTAGCGGGAGTGACGAGCAGTACTTC. This sequence encodes CSGAVGSGSDEQYF.

This rearrangement joins TRBV6-5 to TRBJ2-1; 7 bases fit TRBD2. Germline V gene sequence: CDR1 MNHEY, CDR2 SVGAGI. This CDR3 has 15 amino acids. The junction had 8 bases not matched to a gene; V was cut back by 6 bases and J by 3 bases. The CDR3 region is CASSLSRDYYNEQFF. CDR3 in DNA: TGTGCCAGCAGCCTCTCCCGGGACTACTACAATGAGCAGTTCTTC.

As regards this clonotype: A much larger clone is a single base away; this may be a read error. V gene TRBV6-5 combines with J gene TRBJ1-2, with D possibly being TRBD1 (5 bases). From germline, CDR1 is MNHEY and CDR2 SVGAGI. Trimming stripped 0 bases from V and 12 bases from J, with 20 bases between. The CDR3 is 15 residues long. CDR3: CASSYSSSGKGGHTF. The CDR3 DNA reads TGTGCCAGCAGTTACTCGTCGTCAGGGAAAGGCGGCCACACCTTC.

A note on this clonotype: Mismatch with germline at one junction end may stem from a read error. The V gene is TRBV20-1, the J gene TRBJ2-5, with 7 bases fitting TRBD1. In germline, CDR1 is DFQATT, CDR2 SNEGSKA (reference sequence). This CDR3 region has 14 residues. The CDR3 nucleotides read TGCGGTGCTAGCCCCTCGGGACAGACTGAGACCCAGTACTTC. The encoded protein is CGASPSGQTETQYF.

As concerns this clonotype: A much bigger clone sits one base away, suggesting this may be a read error. The chain is built from TRBV4-2 and TRBJ1-6, with D unclear. The CDR3 loop spans 15 amino acids. The germline gives CDR1 LGHNA, CDR2 YNFKEQ. CDR3 residues: CASSEHSSYNPPLHF. The CDR3 coding sequence is TGTGCCAGCAGCGAGCATAGCTCCTATAATCCACCCCTCCACTTT.

Notes on this clonotype: Being one base from a much bigger clone, this may be a read error. The rearrangement joins TRBV10-3 to TRBJ2-1, with D tentatively TRBD2 (5 bases). The CDR3 sequence is 15 residues long. The V gene's germline CDR1 is ENHRY and CDR2 SYGVKD. V was shortened by 5 bases and J by 8 bases, with 19 bases between the two germline ends. CDR3 nucleotide sequence: TGTGCCATCAGTACTTTTGCACGAGGGCTCGATGAGCAGTTCTTC. Encoded protein: CAISTFARGLDEQFF.

V and J are TRBV13 and TRBJ1-6; D remains unclear. V gave up 5 bases and J gave up 7 bases, with 9 bases separating them. Looked up from germline, CDR1 is PRHDT and CDR2 is FYEKMQ (reference sequence). The CDR3 length is 13 residues. CDR3 loop: CASSVARNSPLHF. CDR3 bases: TGTGCCAGCAGCGTCGCCAGAAATTCACCCCTCCACTTT. The full variable domain, its missing parts supplied by reference TRBV13 and TRBJ1-6, is AAGVIQSPRHLIKEKRETATLKCYPIPRHDTVYWYQQGPGQDPQFLISFYEKMQSDKGSIPDRFSAQQFSDYHSELNMSSLELGDSALYFCASSVARNSPLHFGNGTRLTVT.

The J gene is TRBJ1-6, the V gene TRBV6-5; D is perhaps TRBD1 (6 bases). The ends were cut back, 7 bases at V and 9 bases at J, with 13 bases in the middle. The CDR3 covers 13 residues. Per the germline V gene, CDR1 is MNHEY and CDR2 is SVGAGI. DNA of the CDR3: TGTGCCAGCACCTCAAGGGGGGGTTCACCCCTCCACTTT. This translates into CASTSRGGSPLHF.

The rearrangement uses TRBV29-1 and TRBJ1-1; D gene unclear. This CDR3 region has 13 residues. The germline V gene encodes CDR1 SQVTM and CDR2 ANQGSEA. Trimming pared 2 bases from V and 1 base from J, leaving 8 bases between. The CDR3 DNA follows: TGCAGCGTTGAACTGGGAACGAACACTGAAGCTTTCTTT. Translated: CSVELGTNTEAFF.

This clonotype was recorded a few times. A read error may produce the germline difference seen at one junction end. The V gene is TRBV5-5, the J gene TRBJ2-1; 11 nucleotides match TRBD2. CDR3 size: 18 residues. Germline V gene sequence: CDR1 SGHKS, CDR2 YYEKEE (reference sequence). The CDR3: CASSLMGLAVLVGNEQFF. CDR3 bases: TGTGCCAGTAGCTTGATGGGACTAGCGGTCTTGGTGGGCAATGAGCAGTTCTTC.

The table lists this clonotype with many counts. The gene calls are TRBV6-6 and TRBJ2-1; 13 nucleotides line up with TRBD2. The CDR3 spans 11 residues. V trimming: 10 bases; J trimming: 11 bases; junction bases outside the gene matches: 2. Germline V gene sequence: CDR1 MNHNY, CDR2 SVGAGI (reference sequence). In DNA, the CDR3 is TGTGCCACGGGACTAGCGGGAAAGCAGTTCTTC. Its translation is CATGLAGKQFF.

By proportion, this clonotype is medium-sized. This CDR3 is CASREEGQAYGYTF. The DNA for the CDR3 is TGTGCCAGCAGAGAGGAAGGACAGGCGTATGGCTACACCTTC. The chain links TRBV6-2 or TRBV6-3 to TRBJ1-2, with 7 positions matching TRBD1. Per germline, CDR1 MNHEY and CDR2 SVGEGT. The CDR3 covers 14 residues. V shed 6 bases, J shed 5 bases, and the junction held 9 bases outside the gene matches.

With regard to this clonotype: Mismatch with germline at one junction end may stem from a read error. The chain joins TRBV7-2 to TRBJ1-5; 8 bases agree with TRBD1. This CDR3 contains 15 residues. Per the germline V gene, CDR1 is SGHTA and CDR2 is FQGNSA. The CDR3 here is CAGSSDRGGNQPQHF. As DNA, the CDR3 is TGTGCCGGCAGCTCCGACAGGGGCGGCAATCAGCCCCAGCATTTT.

This clonotype came up a few times. The CDR3 region has the DNA TGCAGTGCTCCCCATAAACAGGGTTTCGCCTACGAGCAGTACTTC. Translation gives CSAPHKQGFAYEQYF. The genes are TRBV20-1 and TRBJ2-7, with D tentatively TRBD1 (6 bases). Trimming removed 5 bases from V and 2 bases from J, with 19 bases in between. Germline CDR1 and CDR2: DFQATT and SNEGSKA (reference sequence). The CDR3 totals 15 residues.

The gene calls are TRBV7-3 and TRBJ1-5; tentatively, D is TRBD1 (5 bases). Trimming removed 5 bases from V and 4 bases from J, with 18 bases in between. Looked up from germline, CDR1 is SGHTA and CDR2 is FQGTGA. The CDR3 totals 16 residues. This CDR3 is CASSPPGTYINQPQHF. CDR3 nucleotides: TGTGCCAGCAGCCCACCCGGGACTTATATAAATCAGCCCCAGCATTTT.

With regard to this clonotype: One base away lies a much larger clone, so this may be a sequencing read error. This CDR3 is missing its conserved last phenylalanine or tryptophan, likely due to a read error. The genes are TRBV5-1 and TRBJ2-5; 11 bases fit TRBD2. The J segment lost 5 bases and the V segment lost 5 bases, leaving 8 bases of the junction unmatched. Germline CDR1 is SGHRS and CDR2 is YFSETQ. This CDR3 contains 15 residues. CDR3 coding DNA: TGCGCCAGCAGTTGGCAAGGGACTAGCGGTGAGACCCAGTACTCC. Protein product: CASSWQGTSGETQYS.

The chain links TRBV5-6 to TRBJ2-7; TRBD2 matches at 8 bases. Looked up from germline, CDR1 is SGHDT and CDR2 is YYEEEE. The CDR3 totals 16 residues. The V gene end was trimmed by 5 bases and the J gene end by 2 bases; junction bases not matched to a gene: 12. CDR3 nucleotide sequence: TGTGCCAGCAGTCTTATGGCGGGGGGCCAGACCTACGAGCAGTACTTC. It codes for CASSLMAGGQTYEQYF.

This clonotype showed up many times. The V and J genes are TRBV6-5 and TRBJ2-7, with 8 bases fitting TRBD1. With 0 bases clipped from V and 4 bases from J, the junction kept 5 bases outside the gene matches. Germline V CDR1 and CDR2: MNHEY, SVGAGI. The CDR3 totals 15 residues. CDR3 loop: CASSYSRTGWYEQYF. The DNA for the CDR3 is TGTGCCAGCAGTTACTCGAGGACAGGGTGGTACGAGCAGTACTTC.